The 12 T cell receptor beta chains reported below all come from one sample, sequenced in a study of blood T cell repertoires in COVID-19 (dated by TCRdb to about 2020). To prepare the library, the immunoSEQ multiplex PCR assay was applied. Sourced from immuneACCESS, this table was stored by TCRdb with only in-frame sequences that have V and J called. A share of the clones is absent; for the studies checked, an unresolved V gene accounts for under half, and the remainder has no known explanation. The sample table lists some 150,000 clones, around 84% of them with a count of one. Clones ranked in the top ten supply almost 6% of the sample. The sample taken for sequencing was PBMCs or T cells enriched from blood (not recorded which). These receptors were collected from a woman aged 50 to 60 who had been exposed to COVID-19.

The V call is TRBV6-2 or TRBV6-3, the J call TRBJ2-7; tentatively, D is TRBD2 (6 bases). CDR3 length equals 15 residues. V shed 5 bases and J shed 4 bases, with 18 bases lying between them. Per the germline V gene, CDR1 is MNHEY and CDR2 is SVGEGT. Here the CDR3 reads CASSHQGGARYEQYF. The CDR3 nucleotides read TGTGCCAGCAGTCATCAGGGAGGTGCCAGGTACGAGCAGTACTTC.

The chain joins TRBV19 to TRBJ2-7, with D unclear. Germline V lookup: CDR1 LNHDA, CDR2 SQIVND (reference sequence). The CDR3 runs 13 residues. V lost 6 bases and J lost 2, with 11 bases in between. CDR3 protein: CASREHQTYEQYF. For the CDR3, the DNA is TGTGCCAGTAGAGAACACCAGACCTACGAGCAGTACTTC.

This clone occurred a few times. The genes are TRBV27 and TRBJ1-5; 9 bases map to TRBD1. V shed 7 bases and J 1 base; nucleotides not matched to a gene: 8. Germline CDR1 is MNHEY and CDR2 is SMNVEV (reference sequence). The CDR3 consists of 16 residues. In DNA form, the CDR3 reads TGTGCCAGCAAGTCCGGGACAGGGCCAAGCAATCAGCCCCAGCATTTT. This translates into CASKSGTGPSNQPQHF.

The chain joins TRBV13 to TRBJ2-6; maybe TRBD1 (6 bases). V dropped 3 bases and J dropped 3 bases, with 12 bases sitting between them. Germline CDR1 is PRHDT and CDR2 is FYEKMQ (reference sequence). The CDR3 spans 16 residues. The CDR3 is CASSLAQGSGANVLTF. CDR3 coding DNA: TGTGCCAGCAGCTTGGCCCAGGGGAGTGGGGCCAACGTCCTGACTTTC.

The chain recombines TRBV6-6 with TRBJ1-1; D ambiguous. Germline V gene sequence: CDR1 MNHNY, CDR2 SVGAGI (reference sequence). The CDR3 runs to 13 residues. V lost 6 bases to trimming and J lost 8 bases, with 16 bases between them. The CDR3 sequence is CASSPPSTEEAFF. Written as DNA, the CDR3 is TGTGCCAGCAGCCCCCCGAGCACCGAGGAAGCTTTCTTT.

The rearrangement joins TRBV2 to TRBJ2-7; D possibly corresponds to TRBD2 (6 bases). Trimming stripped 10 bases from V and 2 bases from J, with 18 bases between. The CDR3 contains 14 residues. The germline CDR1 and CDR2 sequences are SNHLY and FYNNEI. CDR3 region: CATAAGTATYEQYF. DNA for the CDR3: TGTGCCACCGCGGCGGGGACGGCGACCTACGAGCAGTACTTC.

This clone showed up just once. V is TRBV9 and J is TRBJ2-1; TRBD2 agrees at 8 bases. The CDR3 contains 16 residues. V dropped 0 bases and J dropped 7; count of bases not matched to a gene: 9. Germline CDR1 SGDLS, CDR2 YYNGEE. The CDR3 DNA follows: TGTGCCAGCAGCGTAGTGCCGGGGTCTAGCGGGAATGAGCAGTTCTTC. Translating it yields CASSVVPGSSGNEQFF.

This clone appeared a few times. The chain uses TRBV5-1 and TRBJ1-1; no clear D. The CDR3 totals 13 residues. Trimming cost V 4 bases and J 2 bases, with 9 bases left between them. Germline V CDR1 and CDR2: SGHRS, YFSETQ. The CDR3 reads CASSVISNTEAFF. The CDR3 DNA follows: TGCGCCAGCAGCGTCATTAGTAACACTGAAGCTTTCTTT. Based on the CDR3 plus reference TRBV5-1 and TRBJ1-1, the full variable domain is KAGVTQTPRYLIKTRGQQVTLSCSPISGHRSVSWYQQTPGQGLQFLFEYFSETQRNKGNFPGRFSGRQFSNSRSEMNVSTLELGDSALYLCASSVISNTEAFFGQGTRLTVV.

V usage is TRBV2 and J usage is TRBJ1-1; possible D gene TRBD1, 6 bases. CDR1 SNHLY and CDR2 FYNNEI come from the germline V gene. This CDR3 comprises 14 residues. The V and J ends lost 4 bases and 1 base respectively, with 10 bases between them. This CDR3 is CASSVHRENTEAFF. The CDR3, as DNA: TGTGCCAGCAGTGTTCACAGGGAGAACACTGAAGCTTTCTTT.

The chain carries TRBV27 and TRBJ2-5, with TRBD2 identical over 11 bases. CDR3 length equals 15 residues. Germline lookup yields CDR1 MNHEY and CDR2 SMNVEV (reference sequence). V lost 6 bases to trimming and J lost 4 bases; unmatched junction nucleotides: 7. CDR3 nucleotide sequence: TGTGCCAGCAGCGGACGACTAGCGGGGCCAGAGACCCAGTACTTC. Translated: CASSGRLAGPETQYF.

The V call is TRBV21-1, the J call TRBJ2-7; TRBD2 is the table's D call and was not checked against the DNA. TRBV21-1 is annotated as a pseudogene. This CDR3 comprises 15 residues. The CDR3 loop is CASSVQRESSYEQYF. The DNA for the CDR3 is TGTGCCAGCAGCGTGCAGCGGGAGAGCTCCTACGAGCAGTACTTC.

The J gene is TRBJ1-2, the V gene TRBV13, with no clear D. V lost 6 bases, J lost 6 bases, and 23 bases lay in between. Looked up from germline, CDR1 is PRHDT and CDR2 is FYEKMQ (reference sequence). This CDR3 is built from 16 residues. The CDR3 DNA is TGTGCCAGCAGTTACCGTACGAGAAGGAGCATCGATGGCTACACCTTC. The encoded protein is CASSYRTRRSIDGYTF.